This T cell receptor (beta chain) was captured in a study of cytomegalovirus exposure and HLA in healthy donors. This CDR3 is 14 amino acids long. Germline V CDR1 and CDR2: LNHDA, SQIVND (reference sequence). Trimming left V 7 bases short and J 1 base short, with 8 bases between. This clone was observed a few times. PCR amplification relied on 60 Vbeta primers (plus 13 Jbeta primers). In the original workflow: Counted up in a later analysis, unique TCR beta chains came to about 80 million, with around 11 million shared. Assay: immunoSEQ multiplex PCR; the TCRdb copy retains only in-frame clones and omits some. V, J and clone size reflect that table, while D and trimming were determined from the DNA. The sample has roughly 130,000 clones; roughly two thirds are singletons.

Input material: PBMCs. J is TRBJ2-6 and V is TRBV19; weak D call: TRBD1 (5 bases). This TCR derives from a man younger than 45 in good health and CMV-seropositive. The CDR3: CASKDSSGANVLTF. The CDR3 DNA sequence: TGTGCCAGTAAAGACAGTTCTGGGGCCAACGTCCTGACTTTC.